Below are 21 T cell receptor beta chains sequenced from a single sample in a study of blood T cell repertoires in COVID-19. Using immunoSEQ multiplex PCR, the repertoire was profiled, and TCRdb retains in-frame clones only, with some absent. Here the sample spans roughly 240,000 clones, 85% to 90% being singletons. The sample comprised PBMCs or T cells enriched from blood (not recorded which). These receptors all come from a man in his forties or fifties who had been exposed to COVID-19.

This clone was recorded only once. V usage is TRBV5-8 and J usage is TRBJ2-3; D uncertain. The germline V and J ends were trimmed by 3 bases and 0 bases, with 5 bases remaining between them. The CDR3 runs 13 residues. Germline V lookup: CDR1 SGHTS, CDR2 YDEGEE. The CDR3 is CASSSPSTDTQYF. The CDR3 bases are TGTGCCAGCAGCTCCCCAAGCACAGATACGCAGTATTTT.

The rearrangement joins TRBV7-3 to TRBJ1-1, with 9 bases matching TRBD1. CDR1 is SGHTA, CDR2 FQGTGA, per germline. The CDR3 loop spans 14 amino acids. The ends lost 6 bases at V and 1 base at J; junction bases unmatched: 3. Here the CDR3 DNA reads TGTGCCAGCAGTAAGGACAGGGGGAACACTGAAGCTTTCTTT. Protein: CASSKDRGNTEAFF.

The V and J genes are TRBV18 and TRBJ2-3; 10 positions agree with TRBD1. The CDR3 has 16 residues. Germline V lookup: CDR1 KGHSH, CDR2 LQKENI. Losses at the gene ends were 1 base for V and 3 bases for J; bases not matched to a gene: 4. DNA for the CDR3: TGTGCCAGCTCACCACAGGACAGGGGGGTAACAGATACGCAGTATTTT. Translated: CASSPQDRGVTDTQYF.

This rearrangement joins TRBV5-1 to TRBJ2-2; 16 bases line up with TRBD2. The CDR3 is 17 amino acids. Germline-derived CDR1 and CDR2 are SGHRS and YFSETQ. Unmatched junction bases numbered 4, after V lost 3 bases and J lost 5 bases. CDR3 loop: CASSWGLAGGETGELFF. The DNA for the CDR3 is TGCGCCAGCAGCTGGGGACTAGCGGGAGGGGAAACCGGGGAGCTGTTTTTT.

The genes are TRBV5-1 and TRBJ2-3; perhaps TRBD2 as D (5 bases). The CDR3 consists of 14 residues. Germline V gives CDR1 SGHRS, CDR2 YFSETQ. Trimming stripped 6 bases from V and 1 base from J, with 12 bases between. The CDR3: CASTTSGRTDTQYF. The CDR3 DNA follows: TGCGCCAGCACTACGAGCGGACGCACAGATACGCAGTATTTT.

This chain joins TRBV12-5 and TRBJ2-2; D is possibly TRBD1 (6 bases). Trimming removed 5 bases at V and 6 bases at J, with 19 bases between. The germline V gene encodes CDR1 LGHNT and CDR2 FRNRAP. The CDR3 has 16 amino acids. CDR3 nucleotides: TGTGCTAGTGGTAGCTTGGCAGGGGTACGCGCCGGGGAGCTGTTTTTT. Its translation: CASGSLAGVRAGELFF.

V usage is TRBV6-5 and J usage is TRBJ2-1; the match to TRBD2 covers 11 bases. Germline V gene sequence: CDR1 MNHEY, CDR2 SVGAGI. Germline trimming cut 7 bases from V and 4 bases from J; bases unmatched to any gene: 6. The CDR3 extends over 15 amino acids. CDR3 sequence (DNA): TGTGCCAGCACCGTTCCTAGCGGGGGGTACAATGAGCAGTTCTTC. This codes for CASTVPSGGYNEQFF.

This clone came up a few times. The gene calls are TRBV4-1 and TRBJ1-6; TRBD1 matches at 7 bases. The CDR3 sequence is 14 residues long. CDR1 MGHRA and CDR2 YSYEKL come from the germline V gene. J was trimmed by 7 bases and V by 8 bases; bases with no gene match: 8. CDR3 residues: CASRRTGTNSPLHF. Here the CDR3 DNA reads TGCGCCAGCCGTAGGACAGGAACAAATTCACCCCTCCACTTT.

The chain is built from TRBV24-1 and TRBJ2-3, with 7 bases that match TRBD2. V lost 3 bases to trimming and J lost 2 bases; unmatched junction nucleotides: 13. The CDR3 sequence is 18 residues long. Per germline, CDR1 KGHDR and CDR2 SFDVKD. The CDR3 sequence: CATSDPLGLRGPTDTQYF. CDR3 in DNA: TGTGCCACCAGTGATCCCCTGGGACTAAGGGGCCCCACAGATACGCAGTATTTT.

CDR3 protein: CASSGDSISTDTQYF. CDR3 nucleotides: TGTGCCAGCAGTGGAGACAGCATATCGACAGATACGCAGTATTTT. V usage is TRBV2 and J usage is TRBJ2-3, with a possible D match to TRBD1 (5 bases). There are 15 residues in the CDR3. V lost 4 bases, J lost 3 bases, and 14 bases lay in between. Germline V CDR1 and CDR2: SNHLY, FYNNEI. The full variable domain, in which reference TRBV2 and TRBJ2-3 provide the parts outside the CDR3, is EPEVTQTPSHQVTQMGQEVILRCVPISNHLYFYWYRQILGQKVEFLVSFYNNEISEKSEIFDDQFSVERPDGSNFTLKIRSTKLEDSAMYFCASSGDSISTDTQYFGPGTRLTVL.

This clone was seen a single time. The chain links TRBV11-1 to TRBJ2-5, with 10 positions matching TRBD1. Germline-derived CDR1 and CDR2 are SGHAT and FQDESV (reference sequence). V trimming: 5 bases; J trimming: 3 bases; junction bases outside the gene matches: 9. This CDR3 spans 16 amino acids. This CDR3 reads CASSLHLTGGKETQYF. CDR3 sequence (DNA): TGTGCCAGCAGCCTACACTTGACAGGGGGCAAAGAGACCCAGTACTTC.

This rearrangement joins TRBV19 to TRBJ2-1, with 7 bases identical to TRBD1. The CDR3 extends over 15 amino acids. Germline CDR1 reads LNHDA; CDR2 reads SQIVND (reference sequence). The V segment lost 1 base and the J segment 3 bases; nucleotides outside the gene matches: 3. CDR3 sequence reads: CASSIAQGFYNEQFF. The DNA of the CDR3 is TGTGCCAGTAGTATAGCACAGGGGTTCTACAATGAGCAGTTCTTC.

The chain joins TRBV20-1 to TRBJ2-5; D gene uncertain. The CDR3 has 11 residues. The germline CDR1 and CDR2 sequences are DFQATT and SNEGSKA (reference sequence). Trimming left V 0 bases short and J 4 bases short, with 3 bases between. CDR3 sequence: CSARDGETQYF. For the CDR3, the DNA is TGCAGTGCTAGAGACGGAGAGACCCAGTACTTC.

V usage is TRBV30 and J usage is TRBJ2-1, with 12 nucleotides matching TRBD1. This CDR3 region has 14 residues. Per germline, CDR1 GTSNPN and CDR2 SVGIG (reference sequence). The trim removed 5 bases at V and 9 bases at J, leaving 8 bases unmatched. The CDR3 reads CAWERDRGRREQFF. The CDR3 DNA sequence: TGTGCCTGGGAACGGGACAGGGGGCGCCGTGAGCAGTTCTTC.

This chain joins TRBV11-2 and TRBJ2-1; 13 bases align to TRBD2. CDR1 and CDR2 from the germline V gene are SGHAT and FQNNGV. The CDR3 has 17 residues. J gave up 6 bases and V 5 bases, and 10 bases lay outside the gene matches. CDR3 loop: CASSLLAGGPPGNEQFF. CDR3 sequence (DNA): TGTGCCAGCAGCCTACTAGCGGGGGGGCCTCCGGGCAATGAGCAGTTCTTC.

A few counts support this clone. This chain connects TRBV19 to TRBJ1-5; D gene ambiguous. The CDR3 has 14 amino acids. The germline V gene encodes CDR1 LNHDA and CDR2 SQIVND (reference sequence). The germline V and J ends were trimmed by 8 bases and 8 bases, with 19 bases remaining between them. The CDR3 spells CASEESGSLKPQHF. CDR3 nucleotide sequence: TGTGCCAGTGAAGAGTCGGGTTCCCTGAAGCCCCAGCATTTT. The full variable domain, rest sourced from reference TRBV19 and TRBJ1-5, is DGGITQSPKYLFRKEGQNVTLSCEQNLNHDAMYWYRQDPGQGLRLIYYSQIVNDFQKGDIAEGYSVSREKKESFPLTVTSAQKNPTAFYLCASEESGSLKPQHFGDGTRLSIL.

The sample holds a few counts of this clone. The CDR3 protein is CASSWTGTGEPGNTIYF. CDR3 sequence (DNA): TGCGCCAGCAGCTGGACCGGGACAGGGGAACCTGGAAACACCATATATTTT. This chain connects TRBV5-1 to TRBJ1-3; TRBD1 agrees at 10 bases. The CDR3 is made up of 17 amino acids. The germline V gene has CDR1 SGHRS and CDR2 YFSETQ. V shed 3 bases and J 2 bases; nucleotides not matched to a gene: 8.

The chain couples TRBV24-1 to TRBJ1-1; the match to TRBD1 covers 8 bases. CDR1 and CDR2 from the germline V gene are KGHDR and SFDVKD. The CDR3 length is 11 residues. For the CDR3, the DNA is TGTACCGCATTCAGGGGGACAGGAGCTTTCTTT. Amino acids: CTAFRGTGAFF.

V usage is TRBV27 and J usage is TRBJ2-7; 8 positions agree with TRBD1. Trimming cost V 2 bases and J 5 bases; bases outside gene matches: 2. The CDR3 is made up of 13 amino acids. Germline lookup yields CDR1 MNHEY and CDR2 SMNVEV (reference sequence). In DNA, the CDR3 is TGTGCCAGCAGTTTAGCAGGGGGCCACGAGCAGTACGTC. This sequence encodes CASSLAGGHEQYV.

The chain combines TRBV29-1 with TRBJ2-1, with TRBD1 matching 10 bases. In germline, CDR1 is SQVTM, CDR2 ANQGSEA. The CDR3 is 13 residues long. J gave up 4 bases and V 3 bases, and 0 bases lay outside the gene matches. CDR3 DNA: TGCAGCGTTGAGGGACAGGGGTACAATGAGCAGTTCTTC. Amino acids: CSVEGQGYNEQFF.

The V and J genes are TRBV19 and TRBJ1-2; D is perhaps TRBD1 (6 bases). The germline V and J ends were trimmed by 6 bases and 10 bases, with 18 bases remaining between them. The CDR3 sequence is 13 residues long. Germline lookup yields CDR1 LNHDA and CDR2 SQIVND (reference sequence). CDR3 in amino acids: CASRSTGPGAYTF. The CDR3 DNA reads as TGTGCCAGTAGGTCAACAGGGCCCGGTGCCTACACCTTC.